This record concerns one T cell receptor (beta chain) sequence. These data are taken from a study of blood T cell repertoires in COVID-19. V lost 3 bases and J lost 8; bases outside the gene matches: 7. Germline CDR1 is ENHRY and CDR2 is SYGVKD. This CDR3 comprises 15 residues. Sequenced by immunoSEQ multiplex PCR; TCRdb stores in-frame clones only, minus some. The sample holds over 350,000 clones, about 87% seen once. Sequencing used PBMCs or T cells enriched from blood (not recorded which). The chain employs TRBV10-3 and TRBJ2-1; 10 bases fit TRBD2. This clonotype was sampled from a woman aged 50 to 60 who had recovered from COVID-19. The CDR3, as DNA: TGTGCCATCAGTGATTACAGCGGGGGGGCAGATGAGCAGTTCTTC. It encodes CAISDYSGGADEQFF.